This TCR beta chain was retrieved from a study of T-cell memory formation after mild COVID-19. With respect to this clonotype: The antigen is not known.

Overall study results and limits: Contracting clones from day 15 to 85 had balanced CD4/CD8; later expanders favoured CD4+.

The authors produced TCR alpha and TCR beta cDNA libraries with sample barcodes and UMIs by 5'RACE using constant-segment primers. In TCRdb, the 5' RACE reads were re-called with MiXCR into one record per CDR3 protein. The sample contains 350,000 to 450,000 distinct CDR3 sequences, approximately 20% of which appear only once. The length of the CDR3 is 13 residues. Looked up from germline, CDR1 is SGHTA and CDR2 is FQGTGA. The germline V and J ends were trimmed by 0 bases and 5 bases, with 8 bases remaining between them. The clonotype was recovered from an adult woman who had mild COVID-19 (a few samples of this study predate the infection). Cell type and time point are not known. The specimen was PBMCs or a T cell subset sorted from them (not recorded which). The V gene is TRBV7-3, the J gene TRBJ2-7; the D is unclear. For the CDR3, the DNA is TGTGCCAGCAGCTTAACGCACGGCCACGAGCAGTACTTC. Translated: CASSLTHGHEQYF.